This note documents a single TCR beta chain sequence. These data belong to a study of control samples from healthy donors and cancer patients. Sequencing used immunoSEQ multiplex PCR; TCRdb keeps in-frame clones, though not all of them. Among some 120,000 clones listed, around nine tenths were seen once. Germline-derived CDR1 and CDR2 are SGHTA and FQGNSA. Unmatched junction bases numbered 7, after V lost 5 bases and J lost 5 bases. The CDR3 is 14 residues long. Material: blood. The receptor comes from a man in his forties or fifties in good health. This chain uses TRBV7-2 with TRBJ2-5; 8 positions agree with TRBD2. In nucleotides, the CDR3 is TGTGCCAGCAGCACGCCGGGGGGGTGGGAGACCCAGTACTTC. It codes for CASSTPGGWETQYF.